This TCR beta chain derives from a study of T cell responses to AZD1222 COVID-19 vaccine. General study findings and limits: Repertoire sampling happened only post peak T cell response.

On this clone itself: The antigen remains unidentified.

The method was immunoSEQ multiplex PCR; TCRdb's version includes in-frame clones alone and lacks a portion of them. The sample lists 150,000 or so clones, around 94% seen once, with about 0.6% in the top ten. The input for sequencing was peripheral blood, taken on day 0 of AZD1222 vaccination. The TCR originated in an adult in good health.

For the CDR3, the DNA is TGTGCCAGCAGCCACGGACAGGGCAAGGGTAATGAAAAACTGTTTTTT. Protein sequence: CASSHGQGKGNEKLFF. The V gene is TRBV3-1 (or the pseudogene TRBV3-2), the J gene TRBJ1-4, with 8 bases matching TRBD1. The CDR3 loop spans 16 amino acids. V dropped 3 bases and J dropped 4; count of bases not matched to a gene: 7. Germline V gene sequence: CDR1 LGHDT, CDR2 YNNKEL (reference sequence).